This entry concerns a single TCR beta chain. In its sample, this clonotype was seen many times. The target of this receptor is not known. No quality values exist for individual bases; no much larger clone is one base distant. From V the trimming removes 2 bases and from J it removes 5 bases, while the gene matches leave 5 bases of the junction unaccounted for. Looking up the germline V gene (reference sequence) yields CDR1 DFQATT and CDR2 SNEGSKA. The CDR3 runs 13 residues from the cysteine to the phenylalanine. The CDR3 DNA has 39 bases and is translated from base 1. The method was multiplex PCR. The listed sequencing device is Illumina HiSeq 4000. CDR3 regions were amplified by Arm-PCR with iRepertoire HTBI primers to construct TCR beta libraries. Before sequencing, the PCR products went through gel purification. As for the authors' bioinformatics: A total of roughly 67 TRBV and 14 TRBJ segments were identified across samples and were used for gene usage analysis of CDR3 amino acid clonotypes. COPE and FqMerger were used to merge the filtered high-quality paired reads into contigs. BLAST was used to align contigs to the IMGT TRBV, TRBD and TRBJ reference genes, and CDR3 was defined following IMGT. Any clonotype with a frequency above 0.1% was counted as a highly expanded clone. Shannon entropy was used to measure repertoire diversity, and the Gini coefficient was used to measure V-J evenness. Clonotypes shared by more than one individual were considered public. The raw public data were reprocessed by TCRdb itself: fastp quality trimming at Q25, MiXCR clonotype calling, in-frame beta chains only. Records with the same CDR3 protein are collapsed into one entry carrying the most frequent genes and DNA. TCRdb assigned the V and J calls; the authors' analysis was not used. The sample profile shows approximately 360,000 distinct CDR3 sequences; over 9.5% of them were found once. Approximately 17% of the sample is in the top ten clones.

The sample's time point label, decoded: newly diagnosed GD, antithyroid drugs for less than 3 months. For both TCR sequencing and RNA sequencing, RNA was extracted from PBMCs using TRIzol. Graves' disease was diagnosed according to American Thyroid Association guidelines. Patients for the study were recruited at an endocrinology department in Xi'an, China. Each patient gave roughly 10 milliliters of peripheral blood, collected in an EDTA anticoagulant tube. PBMCs were isolated by Ficoll Paque Plus density gradient separation without further T cell sorting. An Agilent 2100 Bioanalyzer and agarose gel were used to check RNA quality, while a NanoDrop 2000 measured RNA concentration. The data stem from a study of regulatory T cells in long-lasting Graves disease (dated by TCRdb to the early 2020s). General notes on the study: Antithyroid drugs had been taken for less than 3 months by newly diagnosed Graves' disease patients. Peripheral blood TCR sequencing and RNA sequencing compared persistent Graves' disease patients with newly diagnosed Graves' disease patients. The study was conducted in China and was registered as a clinical trial. A total of roughly 33 samples were covered by TCR sequencing, comprising roughly 13 persistent and some 20 newly diagnosed Graves' disease patients.

Here is what the overall study found, with its caveats: Persistent patients shared more public clonotypes among themselves (around 2,700) than newly diagnosed patients did (more than 950). Sequencing and analysis were restricted to the TCR beta chain. Compared with newly diagnosed patients, persistent Graves' disease patients had lower TCR Shannon entropy and fewer highly expanded clones, which suggests clonal expansion. The small sample size was acknowledged by the authors as a limitation that may reduce accuracy. Preferential use of TRBV28, TRBJ1-2 and TRBJ2-5 was observed in persistent disease, whereas TRBV20-1 and TRBJ2-1 were favored in newly diagnosed disease. Because the primary lesion, thyroid tissue, could not be accessed, the study looked at peripheral blood alone.

The sample also formed part of further work on T cells in Graves' hyperthyroidism and ophthalmopathy. Drawing on the second study: Graves' hyperthyroidism was defined as stable when no progression to ophthalmopathy occurred over 18 months of follow-up. Hyperthyroidism patients were newly diagnosed, had a disease duration of under 2 months, and were aged 18 to 65 years. Exclusion was applied to patients with uncontrolled infections, other autoimmune diseases, pregnancy or lactation. Clinical symptoms, serum thyroxine and TRAb, thyroid ultrasound, and orbital computed tomography formed the basis for the diagnoses. For the first round of RT-PCR on the TCR CDR3, the HTBI primer set was used together with the Qiagen OneStep RT-PCR kit. Most expanded thyroid clonotypes (frequency above 0.001) were also detected in blood, suggesting blood repertoires may reflect thyroid immune responses. Ophthalmopathy was separated from stable hyperthyroidism by a 13 V-J signature model, with approximately 86% sensitivity and just over 81% specificity obtained in cross-validation and 80%/75% obtained in testing. In validation, progression to ophthalmopathy was predicted by the model with more than 65% sensitivity and roughly 76% specificity, a median of around 5.9 months before onset. TCR V-J signatures able to tell the groups apart were searched for in a discovery cohort of 100 patients, of whom fewer than 45 had Graves' ophthalmopathy and around 56 had stable Graves' hyperthyroidism. Prospective prediction of ophthalmopathy was tested in an independent validation cohort consisting of 18 to 20 hyperthyroidism patients and 17 patients who later progressed to ophthalmopathy. The 85 to 100 discovery patients were randomly split 7:3 into training and test sets. The study also compared thyroid tissue and blood T-cell repertoires from about 6 Graves' hyperthyroidism patients. Following sampling, methimazole starting at 30 mg daily was given to hyperthyroidism patients, and high-dose intravenous methylprednisolone was given to ophthalmopathy patients. A second multiplex PCR round built the libraries, followed by size selection and purification. Libraries were sequenced paired-end with 100 bp reads on an Illumina HiSeq2000. SOAPnuke was used to process the raw data, removing reads that contained adapters or uncalled bases, had a mean Phred below 15, or lacked an exact match to the constant primer or identifier. High-quality paired reads were merged with COPE v1.2.5, and unique nucleotide sequences were defined as clonotypes. Clonotypes were aligned to IMGT TRBV, TRBD and TRBJ reference segments using MiTCR v1.1. Analysis was restricted to V-J combinations with a frequency above 0.0001, which covered about 99% of repertoires. The TCS score was defined as the ratio of F50 (clonal expansion) to E x V (chaos), calculated using BLOSUM62-based TCRdist between CDR3 peptides within each V-J. Welch's t-statistics and random forest reduced fewer than 550 V-J features to 13, which were used in a naive Bayes classifier (R e1071). No statistical method was used to set the sample size in advance, and investigators knew the group allocation. The paper reports TCR Vbeta CDR3 sequencing of 140 or so peripheral blood samples: 43 ophthalmopathy, fewer than 80 hyperthyroidism and around 17 progressor patients.

This clonotype was obtained from a woman between 18 and 30 years old with Graves disease. Donor details come from another sample of the same person, matched by shared clones. The sample here was peripheral blood mononuclear cells (PBMCs), taken at new diagnosis, from a patient treated with antithyroid drugs. The sequence links TRBV20-1 to TRBJ1-2; 7 central nucleotides agree with TRBD1. The nucleotides are TGCAGTGCTAGAAGCGGGACAGCTTATGGCTACACCTTC. It is translated as CSARSGTAYGYTF.